The 29 T cell receptor beta chains presented below share a single source sample, sequenced in a study of T cells in Graves' hyperthyroidism and ophthalmopathy. RNA transcripts provided the source from which TCR beta CDR3 regions were amplified. Using the HTBI primer set, a first-round RT-PCR was run on the TCR CDR3. TCRdb reprocessed the multiplex PCR reads with MiXCR, giving one entry per CDR3 protein. This sample yields about 520,000 distinct CDR3 sequences, of which around 22% are seen a single time; 11% belongs to the top ten. The sample comprised blood. The receptor source for this set is a woman aged 30 to 39 with Graves' ophthalmopathy.

This clonotype was observed at least ten times. The genes are TRBV5-1 and TRBJ1-3; D is perhaps TRBD1 (5 bases). This CDR3 has 15 amino acids. Germline assignment: CDR1 SGHRS and CDR2 YFSETQ. The V end lost 4 bases, the J end lost 0 bases, and 11 bases lay between the germline ends. CDR3 bases: TGCGCCAGCAGCCCTGGGACCCTCTCTGGAAACACCATATATTTT. Its protein is CASSPGTLSGNTIYF.

This clonotype occurred many times. The chain recombines TRBV29-1 with TRBJ1-2; 7 positions match TRBD1. Trimming took 6 bases from V and 4 from J; bases not matched to a gene: 11. This CDR3 comprises 14 residues. The V gene's germline CDR1 is SQVTM and CDR2 ANQGSEA. CDR3 sequence: CSVAADRSVYGYTF. In nucleotides, the CDR3 is TGCAGCGTCGCTGCGGACAGGTCCGTCTATGGCTACACCTTC.

The sample holds many counts of this clonotype. V is TRBV19 and J is TRBJ1-5, with D possibly TRBD1 on 6 matching bases. The ends were cut back, 5 bases at V and 9 bases at J, with 14 bases in the middle. Per germline, CDR1 LNHDA and CDR2 SQIVND (reference sequence). CDR3 length: 13 amino acids. The CDR3 is CASSQGTSGPQHF. CDR3 nucleotides: TGTGCCAGTAGTCAGGGGACCTCGGGGCCCCAGCATTTT.

This clonotype occurred many times. This chain links TRBV28 with TRBJ2-7, with 9 bases lining up with TRBD2. Germline loops: CDR1 MDHEN, CDR2 SYDVKM. V lost 7 bases to trimming and J lost 1 base; unmatched junction nucleotides: 5. The CDR3 loop spans 14 amino acids. The chain's CDR3 is CASTESGGSYEQYF. The DNA for the CDR3 is TGTGCCAGCACTGAGAGCGGGGGGTCCTACGAGCAGTACTTC.

Ten or more counts support this clonotype. The chain links TRBV12-3 or TRBV12-4 to TRBJ1-1; D is unclear. Trimming shortened V by 5 bases and J by 10 bases, and 17 bases separated the two germline ends. The CDR3 length is 13 residues. This chain's CDR3 is CASSGLGGRGAFF. The DNA of the CDR3 is TGTGCCAGCAGTGGACTGGGCGGTCGAGGAGCTTTCTTT.

The sample holds many counts of this clonotype. V is TRBV27 and J is TRBJ2-7; TRBD2 matches at 12 bases. The germline gives CDR1 MNHEY, CDR2 SMNVEV (reference sequence). The V segment lost 5 bases and the J segment 7 bases; nucleotides outside the gene matches: 6. The CDR3 covers 14 residues. CDR3 coding DNA: TGTGCCAGCAGTCCTGGACTAGCGGGACGGGAGCAGTACTTC. It encodes CASSPGLAGREQYF.

This clonotype has ten or more counts. This chain uses TRBV12-3 or TRBV12-4 with TRBJ1-2; 7 nucleotides align to TRBD1. The CDR3 loop spans 12 amino acids. The trim removed 2 bases at V and 12 bases at J, leaving 6 bases unmatched. The CDR3: CASSLTGVLHTF. For the CDR3, the DNA is TGTGCCAGCAGTTTAACAGGGGTGCTCCACACCTTC.

This clonotype was detected a few times. The genes are TRBV24-1 and TRBJ2-2; a weak D match, TRBD1 (5 bases). Trimming stripped 0 bases from V and 0 bases from J, with 7 bases between. The CDR3 extends over 16 amino acids. Germline V CDR1 and CDR2: KGHDR, SFDVKD. CDR3 nucleotides: TGTGCCACCAGTGATTTGTGGGGCCCGAACACCGGGGAGCTGTTTTTT. It codes for CATSDLWGPNTGELFF.

This clonotype came up many times. The chain combines TRBV27 with TRBJ1-1, with D unresolved. V was shortened by 6 bases and J by 0 bases, with 14 bases between the two germline ends. The CDR3 has 15 amino acids. Per the germline V gene, CDR1 is MNHEY and CDR2 is SMNVEV (reference sequence). Here the CDR3 DNA reads TGTGCCAGCAGCCGCCGGGAAATCATGAACACTGAAGCTTTCTTT. As protein: CASSRREIMNTEAFF.

This clonotype has just a few counts. The chain employs TRBV6-1 and TRBJ2-5, with D unresolved. The germline V gene has CDR1 MNHNS and CDR2 SASEGT. Trimming removed 6 bases from V and 4 bases from J, with 12 bases in between. This CDR3 has 13 residues. The CDR3 sequence is CASSRASVETQYF. As DNA, the CDR3 is TGTGCCAGCAGCCGAGCTAGTGTAGAGACCCAGTACTTC.

The table lists this clonotype with many counts. The V gene is TRBV5-1, the J gene TRBJ1-5; D is unresolved. V dropped 0 bases and J dropped 0 bases, with 13 bases sitting between them. CDR1 is SGHRS and CDR2 is YFSETQ in the germline V gene. This CDR3 is 17 amino acids long. The CDR3 sequence: CASSLVIVRFSNQPQHF. DNA of the CDR3: TGCGCCAGCAGCTTGGTCATTGTCCGCTTTAGCAATCAGCCCCAGCATTTT.

This clonotype was counted a few times. V gene TRBV29-1 combines with J gene TRBJ2-5; 12 nucleotides align to TRBD2. The CDR3 is 15 amino acids. J was trimmed by 7 bases and V by 2 bases; bases with no gene match: 8. Germline V gives CDR1 SQVTM, CDR2 ANQGSEA. This CDR3 is CSVEQTSGSAATQYF. CDR3 nucleotides: TGCAGCGTTGAACAGACTAGCGGGAGTGCGGCGACCCAGTACTTC.

This clonotype was counted between two and nine times. The chain joins TRBV5-1 to TRBJ1-6; a possible D gene is TRBD1 (6 bases). V lost 4 bases, J lost 4 bases, and 15 bases lay in between. Germline CDR1 and CDR2: SGHRS and YFSETQ. The CDR3 spans 16 residues. CDR3 residues: CASSVTGPDYNSPLHF. In nucleotides, the CDR3 is TGCGCCAGCAGCGTAACAGGGCCGGATTATAATTCACCCCTCCACTTT. The full variable domain, rest sourced from reference TRBV5-1 and TRBJ1-6, is KAGVTQTPRYLIKTRGQQVTLSCSPISGHRSVSWYQQTPGQGLQFLFEYFSETQRNKGNFPGRFSGRQFSNSRSEMNVSTLELGDSALYLCASSVTGPDYNSPLHFGNGTRLTVT.

This clonotype was picked up many times. The chain uses TRBV11-3 and TRBJ2-2, with 7 bases identical to TRBD2. Trimming at V came to 0 bases and at J to 3 bases, leaving 1 base not matched to a gene. Germline loops: CDR1 SGHNT, CDR2 YENEEA. The CDR3 consists of 15 residues. CDR3 coding DNA: TGTGCCAGCAGCTTAGAGGGGAGGGACACCGGGGAGCTGTTTTTT. It translates to CASSLEGRDTGELFF.

The V gene is TRBV6-1, the J gene TRBJ1-5; a weak D match, TRBD1 (5 bases). CDR3 length equals 15 residues. The V gene's germline CDR1 is MNHNS and CDR2 SASEGT. The V gene lost 7 bases and the J gene lost 0 bases, with 13 bases spanning the gap. The CDR3: CASKGETLSNQPQHF. In nucleotides, the CDR3 is TGTGCCAGCAAAGGGGAGACCCTTAGCAATCAGCCCCAGCATTTT.

In this sample, this clonotype turned up many times. This rearrangement joins TRBV12-3 or TRBV12-4 to TRBJ2-7; the D call may be TRBD1 or TRBD2 (5 bases each). The CDR3 runs to 15 residues. Trimming left V 5 bases short and J 0 bases short, with 14 bases between. CDR3 sequence reads: CASSPGTSASYEQYF. CDR3 in DNA: TGTGCCAGCAGTCCCGGGACCTCTGCCTCCTACGAGCAGTACTTC.

The chain employs TRBV19 and TRBJ1-5; tentatively, D is TRBD1 (5 bases). The CDR3 has 16 amino acids. V dropped 1 base and J dropped 4 bases, with 14 bases sitting between them. Germline V gene sequence: CDR1 LNHDA, CDR2 SQIVND (reference sequence). As DNA, the CDR3 is TGTGCCAGTAGTATAGTCCGAGGCAGGGTGAATCAGCCCCAGCATTTT. This codes for CASSIVRGRVNQPQHF.

This clonotype was counted many times. The rearrangement links TRBV7-8 to TRBJ2-5; 8 positions match TRBD1. Germline V gene lookup returns CDR1 SGHVS and CDR2 FQNEAQ. Germline trimming cut 5 bases from V and 1 base from J; bases unmatched to any gene: 6. The CDR3 extends over 15 amino acids. The CDR3 DNA reads TGTGCCAGCAGCCGGGACAGGACGCGCCAAGAGACCCAGTACTTC. This codes for CASSRDRTRQETQYF.

The CDR3 protein is CASSPKGYYEQYF. The CDR3, as DNA: TGTGCCAGCAGCCCAAAGGGCTACTACGAGCAGTACTTC. The rearrangement joins TRBV7-2 to TRBJ2-7; no clear D gene. V gave up 5 bases and J gave up 3 bases, with 11 bases separating them. The CDR3 runs 13 residues. Germline-derived CDR1 and CDR2 are SGHTA and FQGNSA. Full variable domain (remainder filled in from reference TRBV7-2 and TRBJ2-7): GAGVSQSPSNKVTEKGKDVELRCDPISGHTALYWYRQSLGQGLEFLIYFQGNSAPDKSGLPSDRFSAERTGGSVSTLTIQRTQQEDSAVYLCASSPKGYYEQYFGPGTRLTVT.

This clonotype was found a few times. The rearrangement links TRBV10-3 to TRBJ2-2; D uncertain. Trimming pared 2 bases from V and 0 bases from J, leaving 4 bases between. CDR3 length: 14 amino acids. CDR1 and CDR2 (germline): ENHRY, SYGVKD. Here the CDR3 DNA reads TGTGCCATCAGTGAGCGAACGAACACCGGGGAGCTGTTTTTT. This translates into CAISERTNTGELFF.

On this clonotype: A much larger clone sits a single nucleotide away, making a read error possible. J is TRBJ2-2 and V is TRBV20-1; the D call may be TRBD1 or TRBD2 (5 bases each). V lost 7 bases, J lost 7 bases, and 16 bases lay in between. The CDR3 length is 13 residues. Looked up from germline, CDR1 is DFQATT and CDR2 is SNEGSKA (reference sequence). The CDR3: CSGARGAVGELFF. As DNA, the CDR3 is TGCAGTGGGGCGAGGGGCGCCGTCGGGGAGCTGTTTTTT.

This clonotype was seen repeatedly, ten times or more. The V and J genes are TRBV6-5 and TRBJ1-1; 8 bases map to TRBD1. Germline V lookup: CDR1 MNHEY, CDR2 SVGAGI. This CDR3 comprises 16 residues. V was pared by 3 bases and J by 3 bases, with 9 bases of the junction left unmatched. This CDR3 is CASSYFPQGADTEAFF. The CDR3 bases are TGTGCCAGCAGTTATTTCCCCCAGGGGGCAGACACTGAAGCTTTCTTT.

V usage is TRBV20-1 and J usage is TRBJ1-5, with D tentatively TRBD1 (5 bases). Trimming took off 6 bases at V and 1 base at J, with 16 bases between the two ends. This CDR3 has 15 amino acids. CDR1 DFQATT and CDR2 SNEGSKA come from the germline V gene (reference sequence). This chain's CDR3 is CSAQTPGRSNQPQHF. The CDR3 DNA sequence: TGCAGTGCCCAGACCCCGGGACGGAGCAATCAGCCCCAGCATTTT.

The chain employs TRBV12-5 and TRBJ1-2; D uncertain. Germline loops: CDR1 LGHNT, CDR2 FRNRAP. V dropped 6 bases and J dropped 3 bases, with 11 bases sitting between them. This CDR3 has 13 residues. CDR3 protein: CASGPGGYYGYTF. CDR3 in DNA: TGTGCTAGTGGCCCTGGCGGGTACTATGGCTACACCTTC. The full variable domain, rest sourced from reference TRBV12-5 and TRBJ1-2, is DARVTQTPRHKVTEMGQEVTMRCQPILGHNTVFWYRQTMMQGLELLAYFRNRAPLDDSGMPKDRFSAEMPDATLATLKIQPSEPRDSAVYFCASGPGGYYGYTFGSGTRLTVV.

The rearrangement links TRBV6-1 to TRBJ1-1; D not resolved. This CDR3 contains 15 residues. In germline, CDR1 is MNHNS, CDR2 SASEGT. V shed 5 bases and J shed 10 bases, with 23 bases lying between them. In DNA form, the CDR3 reads TGTGCCAGCAGTCGCTACGATGGGGTCGGAATTGGAGCTTTCTTT. Its translation is CASSRYDGVGIGAFF.

This clonotype was detected ten times or more. The chain has TRBV5-1 and TRBJ1-5, with D perhaps TRBD1 (5 bases). The CDR3 loop spans 13 amino acids. Trimming took off 4 bases at V and 4 bases at J, with 9 bases between the two ends. Germline V CDR1 and CDR2: SGHRS, YFSETQ. The CDR3 nucleotides read TGCGCCAGCAGCCAGGGAGCGAATCAGCCCCAGCATTTT. Amino acid sequence: CASSQGANQPQHF.

In its sample, this clonotype was seen a few times. The J gene is TRBJ2-7, the V gene TRBV4-1; TRBD2 agrees at 13 bases. Germline CDR1 and CDR2: MGHRA and YSYEKL. CDR3 length: 17 amino acids. The trim removed 1 base at V and 2 bases at J, leaving 5 bases unmatched. CDR3: CASSQARLAGGTYEQYF. CDR3 bases: TGCGCCAGCAGCCAAGCGAGACTAGCGGGGGGTACCTACGAGCAGTACTTC.

This clonotype was detected many times. The chain's CDR3 is CASMGAPYNEQFF. The CDR3 DNA reads TGTGCCAGCATGGGGGCCCCTTACAATGAGCAGTTCTTC. V gene TRBV11-2 combines with J gene TRBJ2-1; tentatively, D is TRBD1 (6 bases). The V and J ends lost 7 bases and 4 bases respectively, with 11 bases between them. CDR1 is SGHAT and CDR2 is FQNNGV in the germline V gene. The CDR3 runs to 13 residues.

This clonotype was observed many times. This sequence joins TRBV19 and TRBJ1-2; D uncertain. From germline, CDR1 is LNHDA and CDR2 SQIVND (reference sequence). CDR3 length: 13 residues. V lost 3 bases and J lost 2, with 7 bases in between. The CDR3 loop reads CASSMDRNYGYTF. In nucleotides, the CDR3 is TGTGCCAGTAGTATGGACCGAAACTATGGCTACACCTTC. The entire variable domain, with the rest obtained from reference TRBV19 and TRBJ1-2, is as follows: DGGITQSPKYLFRKEGQNVTLSCEQNLNHDAMYWYRQDPGQGLRLIYYSQIVNDFQKGDIAEGYSVSREKKESFPLTVTSAQKNPTAFYLCASSMDRNYGYTFGSGTRLTVV.